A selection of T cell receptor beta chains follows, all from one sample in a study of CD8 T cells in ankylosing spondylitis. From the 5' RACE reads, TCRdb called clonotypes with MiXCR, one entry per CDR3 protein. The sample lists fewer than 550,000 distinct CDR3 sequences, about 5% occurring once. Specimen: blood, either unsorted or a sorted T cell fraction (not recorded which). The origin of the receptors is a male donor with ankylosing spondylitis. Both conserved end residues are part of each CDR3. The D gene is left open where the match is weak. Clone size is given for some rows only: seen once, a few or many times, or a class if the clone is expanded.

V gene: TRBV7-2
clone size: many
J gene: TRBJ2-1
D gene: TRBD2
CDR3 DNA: TGTGCCAGCAGCAGAGCGGGAAGCTCCTACAATGAGCAGTTCTTC
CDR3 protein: CASSRAGSSYNEQFF

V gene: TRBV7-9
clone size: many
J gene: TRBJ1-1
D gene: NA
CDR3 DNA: TGTGCCAGCAGCACAGTGAACACTGAAGCTTTCTTT
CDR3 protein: CASSTVNTEAFF

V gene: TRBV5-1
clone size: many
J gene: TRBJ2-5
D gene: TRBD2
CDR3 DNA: TGCGCCAGCAGCTCAGGGACTAGCGCACAAGAGACCCAGTACTTC
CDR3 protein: CASSSGTSAQETQYF

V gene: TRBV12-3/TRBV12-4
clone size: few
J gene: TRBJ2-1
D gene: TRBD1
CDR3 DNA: TGTGCCAGCAGACCGCGAGGGGGCTTCTACAATGAGCAGTTCTTC
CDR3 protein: CASRPRGGFYNEQFF

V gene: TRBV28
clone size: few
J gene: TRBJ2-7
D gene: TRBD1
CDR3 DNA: TGTGCCAGCAGTCTTACGGGACAGGGCACGGACGAGCAGTACTTC
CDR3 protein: CASSLTGQGTDEQYF

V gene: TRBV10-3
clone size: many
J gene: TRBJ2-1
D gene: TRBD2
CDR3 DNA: TGTGCCATCAGGGGGATCATAGCGGGCTACAATGAGCAGTTCTTC
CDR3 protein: CAIRGIIAGYNEQFF

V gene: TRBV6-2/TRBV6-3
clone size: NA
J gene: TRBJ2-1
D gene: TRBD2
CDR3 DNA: TGTGCCAGCACCCAAAATAGCGGGAGCTCCTACAATGAGCAGTTCTTC
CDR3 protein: CASTQNSGSSYNEQFF

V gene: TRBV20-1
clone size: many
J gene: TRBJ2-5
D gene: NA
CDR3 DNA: TGCAGTGCTATAAGGACACAAGAAGAGACCCAGTACTTC
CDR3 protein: CSAIRTQEETQYF

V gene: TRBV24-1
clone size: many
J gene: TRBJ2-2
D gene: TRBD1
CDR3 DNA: TGTGCCACCAGGGGACAGGCGTATGGCGGGGAGCTGTTTTTT
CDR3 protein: CATRGQAYGGELFF

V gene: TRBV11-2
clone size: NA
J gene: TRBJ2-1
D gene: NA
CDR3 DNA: TGTGCCAGCAGCTTAGACCCCCTTGGCTACAATGAGCAGTTCTTC
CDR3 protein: CASSLDPLGYNEQFF

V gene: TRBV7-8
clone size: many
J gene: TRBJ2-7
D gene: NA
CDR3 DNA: TGTGCCAGCAGCTCGGTACTGGGGGGCGAGCAGTACTTC
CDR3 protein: CASSSVLGGEQYF

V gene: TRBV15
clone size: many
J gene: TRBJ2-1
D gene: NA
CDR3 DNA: TGTGCCACCAGCAGACCGGGCCCAAGGGGCGATGAGCAGTTCTTC
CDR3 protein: CATSRPGPRGDEQFF

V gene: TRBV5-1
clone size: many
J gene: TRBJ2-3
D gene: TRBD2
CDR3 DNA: TGCGCCAGCAGGAGCGGGGCTAGCACAGATACGCAGTATTTT
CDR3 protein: CASRSGASTDTQYF

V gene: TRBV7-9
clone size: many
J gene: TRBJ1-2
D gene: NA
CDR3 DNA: TGTGCCAGCAGCCCGCGGGTAAACTATGGCTACACCTTC
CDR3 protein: CASSPRVNYGYTF

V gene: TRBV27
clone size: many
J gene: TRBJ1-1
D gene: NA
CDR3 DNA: TGTGCCAGCAGTAAAAGGCCGGGACAACTCACTGAAGCTTTCTTT
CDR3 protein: CASSKRPGQLTEAFF

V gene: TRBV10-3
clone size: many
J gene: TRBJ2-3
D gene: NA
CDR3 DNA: TGTGCCACCAATGCTCCCCCTGGGCAGCTTAGCACAGATACGCAGTATTTT
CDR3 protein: CATNAPPGQLSTDTQYF

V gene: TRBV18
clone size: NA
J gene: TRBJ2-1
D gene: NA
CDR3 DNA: TGTGCCAGCTCACCCCAAGGAGCGGCTGGGGATGAGCAGTTCTTC
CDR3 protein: CASSPQGAAGDEQFF

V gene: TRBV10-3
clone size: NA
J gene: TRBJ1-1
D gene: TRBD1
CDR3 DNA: TGTGCCATCACAAGGAACAGGGGGCGAGGCAACACTGAAGCTTTCTTT
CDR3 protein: CAITRNRGRGNTEAFF

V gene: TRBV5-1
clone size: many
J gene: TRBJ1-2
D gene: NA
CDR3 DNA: TGCGCCAGCAGCTTCGGACCAGCTAACTATGGCTACACCTTC
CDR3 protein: CASSFGPANYGYTF

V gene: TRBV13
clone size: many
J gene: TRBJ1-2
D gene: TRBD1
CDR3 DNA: TGTGCCAGCAGCGCCCGGGACAGGGCAATGTATGGCTACACCTTC
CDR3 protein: CASSARDRAMYGYTF

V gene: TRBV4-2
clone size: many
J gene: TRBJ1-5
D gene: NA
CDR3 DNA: TGTGCCAGCAGCCAAGATAGAGGACGGAGCAATCAGCCCCAGCATTTT
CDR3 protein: CASSQDRGRSNQPQHF

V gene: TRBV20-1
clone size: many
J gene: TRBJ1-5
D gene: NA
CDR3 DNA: TGCAGTGGGGCCCCGGGCCATCAGCCCCAGCATTTT
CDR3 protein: CSGAPGHQPQHF

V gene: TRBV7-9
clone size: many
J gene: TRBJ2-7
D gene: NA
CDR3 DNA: TGTGCCAGCTTAATGCGGCTGTACCCAACCTACGAGCAGTACTTC
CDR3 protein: CASLMRLYPTYEQYF

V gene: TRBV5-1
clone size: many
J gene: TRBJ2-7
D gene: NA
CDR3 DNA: TGCGCCAGCAGCCTGGGTTCTGGGGGAAACATCTTGGAGCAGTACTTC
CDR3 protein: CASSLGSGGNILEQYF

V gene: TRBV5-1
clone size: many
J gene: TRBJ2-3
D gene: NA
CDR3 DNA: TGCGCCAGCAGCTCGAGAGCTAGCACAGATACGCAGTATTTT
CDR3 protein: CASSSRASTDTQYF

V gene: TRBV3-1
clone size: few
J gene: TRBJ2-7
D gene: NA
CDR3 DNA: TGTGCCAGCAGCCAAGAGCCGGGGTCCAGCTCCTACGAGCAGTACTTC
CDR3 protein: CASSQEPGSSSYEQYF

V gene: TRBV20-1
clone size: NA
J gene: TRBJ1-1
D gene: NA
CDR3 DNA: TGCAGTGAAGGAGGGGCCACCGGCGCGGCTTTCTTT
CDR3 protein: CSEGGATGAAFF

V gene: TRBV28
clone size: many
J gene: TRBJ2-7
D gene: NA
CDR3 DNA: TGTGCCAGCAGTCCGGTAGGGGTTACCTCCTACGAGCAGTACTTC
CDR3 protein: CASSPVGVTSYEQYF

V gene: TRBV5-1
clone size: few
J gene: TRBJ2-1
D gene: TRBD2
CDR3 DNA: TGCGCCAGCAGCCCCGGACTAGTTTCGGGTGGACCGCAGTTCTTC
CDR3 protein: CASSPGLVSGGPQFF

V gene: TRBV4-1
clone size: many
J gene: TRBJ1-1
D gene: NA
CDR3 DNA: TGCGCCAGCAGCCAAGGAGTGTTACGCGGCACTGAAGCTTTCTTT
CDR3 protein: CASSQGVLRGTEAFF

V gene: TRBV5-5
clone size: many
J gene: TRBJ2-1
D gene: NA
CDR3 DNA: TGTGCCAGCAGCTCCCAGGGGGGACAGTACAATGAGCAGTTCTTC
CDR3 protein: CASSSQGGQYNEQFF

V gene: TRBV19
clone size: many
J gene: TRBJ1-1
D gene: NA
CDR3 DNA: TGTGCCAGTAGTCTAAGGGCCCTGCCTGGCACTGAAGCTTTCTTT
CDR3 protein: CASSLRALPGTEAFF

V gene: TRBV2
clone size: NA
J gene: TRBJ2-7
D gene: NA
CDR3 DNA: TGTGCCAGCAGTGACTCCGGGGGCAACTACGAGCAGTACTTC
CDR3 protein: CASSDSGGNYEQYF

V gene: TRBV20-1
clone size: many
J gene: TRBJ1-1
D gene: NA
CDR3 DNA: TGCAGTGCCTCGGGGGAAGGGTTTATGAACACTGAAGCTTTCTTT
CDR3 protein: CSASGEGFMNTEAFF

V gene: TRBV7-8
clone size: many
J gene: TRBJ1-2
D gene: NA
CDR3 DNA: TGTGCCAGCAGCTTATTAGGTCGGGTGGGCGGCTACACCTTC
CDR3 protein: CASSLLGRVGGYTF

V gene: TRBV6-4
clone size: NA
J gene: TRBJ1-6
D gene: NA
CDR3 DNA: TGTGCCAGCAGTGAGCACGGACTTAATTCACCCCTCCACTTT
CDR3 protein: CASSEHGLNSPLHF

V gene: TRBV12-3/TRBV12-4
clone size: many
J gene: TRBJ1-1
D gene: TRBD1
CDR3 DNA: TGTGCCAGCAGCGGTGACAGGGCCACTGAAGCTTTCTTT
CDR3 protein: CASSGDRATEAFF

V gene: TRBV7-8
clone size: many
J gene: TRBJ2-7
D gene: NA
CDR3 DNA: TGTGCCAGCAGCCCGATGGGGGAGCAGTACTTC
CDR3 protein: CASSPMGEQYF

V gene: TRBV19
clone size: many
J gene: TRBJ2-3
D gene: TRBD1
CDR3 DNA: TGTGCCAGCAAAGACAGGGCCACCACAGATACGCAGTATTTT
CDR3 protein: CASKDRATTDTQYF

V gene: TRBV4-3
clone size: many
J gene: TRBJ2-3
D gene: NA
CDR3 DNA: TGCGCCAGCAGCCAAGATCTAGCGGGACAGGGGTCAGATACGCAGTATTTT
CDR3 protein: CASSQDLAGQGSDTQYF

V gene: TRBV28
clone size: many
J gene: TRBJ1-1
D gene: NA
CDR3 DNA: TGTGCCAGCAGTTCCAGACGGGGGGGTTGGACTGAAGCTTTCTTT
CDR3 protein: CASSSRRGGWTEAFF

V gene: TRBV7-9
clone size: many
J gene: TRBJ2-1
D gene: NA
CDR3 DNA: TGTGCCAGCAGCTTAGTCTATGGACAGAGCTACAATGAGCAGTTCTTC
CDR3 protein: CASSLVYGQSYNEQFF

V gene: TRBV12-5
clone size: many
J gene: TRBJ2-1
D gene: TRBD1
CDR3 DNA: TGTGCTAGTGGTTTGGTAATTGTTGGGGACAGGGAGAATGAGCAGTTCTTC
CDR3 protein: CASGLVIVGDRENEQFF

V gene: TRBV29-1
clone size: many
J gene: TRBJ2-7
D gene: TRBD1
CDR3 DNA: TGCAGCGCCTTAGGCGGGACAGGGGGCTCCGAGCAGTACTTC
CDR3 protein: CSALGGTGGSEQYF

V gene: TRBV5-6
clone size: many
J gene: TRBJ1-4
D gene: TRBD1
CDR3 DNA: TGTGCCAGCAGCTTGCGACAGGGCAATGAAAAACTGTTTTTT
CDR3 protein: CASSLRQGNEKLFF

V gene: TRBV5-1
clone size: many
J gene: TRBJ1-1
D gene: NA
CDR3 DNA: TGCGCCAGCAGCTTGGCGGCCTGGGCCACTGAAGCTTTCTTT
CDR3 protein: CASSLAAWATEAFF

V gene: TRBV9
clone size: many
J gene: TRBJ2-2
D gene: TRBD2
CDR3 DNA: TGTGCCAGCACACGACTAGCGGGTACCGGGGAGCTGTTTTTT
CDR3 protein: CASTRLAGTGELFF

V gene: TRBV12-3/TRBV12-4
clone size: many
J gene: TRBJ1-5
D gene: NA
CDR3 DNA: TGTGCCAGCAAGGGAGGACATCAGCCCCAGCATTTT
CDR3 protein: CASKGGHQPQHF

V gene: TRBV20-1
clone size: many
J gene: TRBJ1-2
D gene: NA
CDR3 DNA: TGCAGTGCTGAACCGGTGGGCTATGGCTACACCTTC
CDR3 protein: CSAEPVGYGYTF

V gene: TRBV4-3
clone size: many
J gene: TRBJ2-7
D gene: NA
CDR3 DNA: TGCGCCAGCAGCCAAGATCCACAGACCCTTGGCGAGCAGTACTTC
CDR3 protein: CASSQDPQTLGEQYF

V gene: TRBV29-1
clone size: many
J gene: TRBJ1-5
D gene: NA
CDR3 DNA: TGCAGCGTTCAGGAGGTCAGCAATCAGCCCCAGCATTTT
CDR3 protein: CSVQEVSNQPQHF